These T cell receptor beta chains were read from a single sample in a study of blood T cell repertoires in COVID-19. Method: immunoSEQ multiplex PCR; TCRdb's copy keeps in-frame clones and lacks some. The sample lists tens of thousands of clones, over 80% occurring once. The sequenced sample consisted of peripheral blood. These receptors were taken from a human donor in a cohort sampled during active COVID-19. Each CDR3 is given with its conserved first and last residue. Fields, in order: clone size, V gene, J gene, D gene, CDR3 DNA, CDR3 protein. The D gene is left open where the match is weak. Clone sizes are given selectively: once, few, many, or a class where the clone is expanded.

NA	TRBV3-1/TRBV3-2	TRBJ2-7	TRBD2	TGTGCCAGCAGCCCCACTAGCGGGGGTCTCTACGAGCAGTACTTC	CASSPTSGGLYEQYF
NA	TRBV5-1	TRBJ1-1	NA	TGCGCCAGCAGCTTAGGGGGTGCGGTCCCCACTGAAGCTTTCTTT	CASSLGGAVPTEAFF
few	TRBV19	TRBJ2-1	NA	TGTGCCAGTAGTGTACGACTGGGGGGTGAGCAGTTCTTC	CASSVRLGGEQFF
NA	TRBV20-1	TRBJ2-7	NA	TGCAGTGCTGAGACTAGGCGAGAGCAGTACTTC	CSAETRREQYF
NA	TRBV6-5	TRBJ2-3	TRBD1	TGTGCCAGCAGCCTGGGACAGCACAAGACAGATACGCAGTATTTT	CASSLGQHKTDTQYF
NA	TRBV27	TRBJ1-2	NA	TGTGCCAGCAGTTTTCGGGCAGGGCTTGGCTACACCTTC	CASSFRAGLGYTF
once	TRBV2	TRBJ1-5	NA	TGTGCCAGCACCATAAACAGGGTAAATCAGCCCCAGCATTTT	CASTINRVNQPQHF
NA	TRBV4-3	TRBJ2-6	TRBD1	TGCGCCAGCAGCCAAGAACCGGGACAGGGGGCTGCGGGGGCCAACGTCCTGACTTTC	CASSQEPGQGAAGANVLTF
NA	TRBV7-9	TRBJ2-7	NA	TGTGCCAGCAGCTTAACGGCGGGCGAGCAGTACTTC	CASSLTAGEQYF
NA	TRBV9	TRBJ2-7	NA	TGTGCCAGCAGCCTTTCGGGGACAAGCTCCTACGAGCAGTACTTC	CASSLSGTSSYEQYF
once	TRBV4-1	TRBJ2-7	TRBD2	TGCGCCAGCAGCTCCCAGGGAGGGGACGAGCAGTACTTC	CASSSQGGDEQYF
NA	TRBV2	TRBJ1-6	TRBD1	TGTGCCAGCACCCCCTGGACAGGGGATTCACCCCTCCACTTT	CASTPWTGDSPLHF
NA	TRBV21-1	TRBJ1-4	NA	TGTGCCAGCAGCAATTGGCAGTTATCTAATGAAAAACTGTTTTTT	CASSNWQLSNEKLFF
NA	TRBV18	TRBJ1-5	NA	TGTGCCAGCTCACCATCTAGTAGCAATCAGCCCCAGCATTTT	CASSPSSSNQPQHF
few	TRBV19	TRBJ1-2	NA	TGTGCCAGTACGCAGAGGGTCTATGGCTACACCTTC	CASTQRVYGYTF
NA	TRBV9	TRBJ2-3	NA	TGTGCCAGCAGCTCCTGGACAGCTAGCACAGATACGCAGTATTTT	CASSSWTASTDTQYF
NA	TRBV20-1	TRBJ2-7	TRBD1	TGCAGTGCTAGTCCCGGGACAGGGGAATACGAGCAGTACTTC	CSASPGTGEYEQYF
NA	TRBV7-2	TRBJ2-5	TRBD1	TGTGCCAGCAGCGGAAGACAGGGAAGGGCAGAGACCCAGTACTTC	CASSGRQGRAETQYF
NA	TRBV6-5	TRBJ1-3	NA	TGTGCCAGCAGGGGGCTACAAATAGGAGGAAACACCATATATTTT	CASRGLQIGGNTIYF
NA	TRBV10-3	TRBJ2-3	TRBD1	TGTGCCATCAGGGAGAAACAGGGGGCAACAGATACGCAGTATTTT	CAIREKQGATDTQYF